Each of the 13 T cell receptor beta chains below was sequenced from the same sample in a study of blood T cells in healthy people across ages. Primers used in a second PCR of roughly 6 to 12 cycles were a sample-barcoded 5' primer and a J-beta primer mix. MiXCR, run by TCRdb on the 5' RACE reads, gives a single entry per CDR3 protein. The sample contains approximately 800,000 distinct CDR3 sequences, about 55% of which appear only once. The sequenced material came from blood. The receptor source for this set is a man older than 75 in good health.

This clonotype came up a few times. The chain is built from TRBV7-8 and TRBJ1-2; 8 bases are shared with TRBD1. Trimming cost V 3 bases and J 2 bases; bases outside gene matches: 2. This CDR3 is 14 amino acids long. CDR1 is SGHVS and CDR2 is FQNEAQ in the germline V gene. Written as DNA, the CDR3 is TGTGCCAGCAGCTTTGACAGGGGAAACTATGGCTACACCTTC. This encodes CASSFDRGNYGYTF.

Here the CDR3 reads CASSQRLGEQYF. The CDR3 region has the DNA TGTGCCAGCAGCCAAAGGCTAGGGGAGCAGTACTTC. V is TRBV3-1 and J is TRBJ2-7; no clear D. Trimming removed 2 bases from V and 7 bases from J, with 9 bases in between. The germline V gene has CDR1 LGHDT and CDR2 YNNKEL (reference sequence). The CDR3 consists of 12 residues.

This rearrangement joins TRBV20-1 to TRBJ1-1; 8 positions match TRBD1. Germline trimming cut 3 bases from V and 4 bases from J; bases unmatched to any gene: 19. Germline loops: CDR1 DFQATT, CDR2 SNEGSKA (reference sequence). The CDR3 is made up of 18 amino acids. The CDR3 region has the DNA TGCAGTGCTAGGGTCCGAGACAGGGGCCTACAGTGGGGCACTGAAGCTTTCTTT. Translating gives CSARVRDRGLQWGTEAFF.

The chain joins TRBV10-3 to TRBJ1-2; 7 bases match TRBD1. V gave up 10 bases and J gave up 5 bases; unmatched junction bases: 4. CDR3 length equals 11 residues. Germline-derived CDR1 and CDR2 are ENHRY and SYGVKD. As DNA, the CDR3 is TGTGCCACCGGACAGGAATATGGCTACACCTTC. Amino acid sequence: CATGQEYGYTF.

This chain uses TRBV11-3 with TRBJ2-5; D may correspond to TRBD1 or TRBD2 (5 bases each). Trimming stripped 5 bases from V and 11 bases from J, with 15 bases between. The CDR3 covers 12 residues. Germline assignment: CDR1 SGHNT and CDR2 YENEEA. CDR3 in amino acids: CASSLRDVEQYF. CDR3 sequence (DNA): TGTGCCAGCAGCCTTCGGGACGTAGAGCAGTACTTC. Variable domain in full (rest from reference TRBV11-3 and TRBJ2-5): EAGVVQSPRYKIIEKKQPVAFWCNPISGHNTLYWYLQNLGQGPELLIRYENEEAVDDSQLPKDRFSAERLKGVDSTLKIQPAELGDSAVYLCASSLRDVEQYFGPGTRLLVL.

The chain couples TRBV12-5 to TRBJ2-7; D gene uncertain. Germline V gene lookup returns CDR1 LGHNT and CDR2 FRNRAP. CDR3 length equals 14 residues. V was trimmed by 2 bases and J by 3 bases, leaving 11 bases between them. CDR3: CASGLKEDGYEQYF. The CDR3 DNA follows: TGTGCTAGTGGTTTGAAAGAAGATGGCTACGAGCAGTACTTC.

The V and J genes are TRBV20-1 and TRBJ1-2, with TRBD1 matching 9 bases. The ends lost 5 bases at V and 6 bases at J; junction bases unmatched: 10. Germline V gives CDR1 DFQATT, CDR2 SNEGSKA (reference sequence). This CDR3 contains 14 residues. The CDR3 bases are TGCAGTGCTCCCCGACAGGGGGACTTCCATGGCTACACCTTC. Translation gives CSAPRQGDFHGYTF.

The chain employs TRBV11-2 and TRBJ2-3; D may be TRBD1 (5 bases). V gave up 1 base and J gave up 7 bases, with 15 bases separating them. The CDR3 sequence is 15 residues long. CDR1 is SGHAT, CDR2 FQNNGV, per germline. The chain's CDR3 is CASSLAGPGGYTQYF. Written as DNA, the CDR3 is TGTGCCAGCAGCTTAGCAGGGCCCGGTGGATATACGCAGTATTTT. Complete variable domain (other parts from reference TRBV11-2 and TRBJ2-3): EAGVAQSPRYKIIEKRQSVAFWCNPISGHATLYWYQQILGQGPKLLIQFQNNGVVDDSQLPKDRFSAERLKGVDSTLKIQPAKLEDSAVYLCASSLAGPGGYTQYFGPGTRLTVL.

This clonotype was recorded at least ten times. The V call is TRBV6-1, the J call TRBJ2-1, with 13 bases matching TRBD2. The CDR3 is 16 residues long. V was pared by 5 bases and J by 9 bases, with 10 bases of the junction left unmatched. Germline CDR1 and CDR2: MNHNS and SASEGT. The CDR3: CASSRELAGGEFEQFF. The CDR3 nucleotides read TGTGCCAGCAGTCGAGAACTAGCGGGAGGGGAATTTGAGCAGTTCTTC.

The V gene is TRBV12-3 or TRBV12-4, the J gene TRBJ2-7; 8 positions agree with TRBD2. CDR3 length: 14 amino acids. After removal of 7 bases from V and 0 bases from J, the junction contained 5 bases not matched to a gene. Here the CDR3 DNA reads TGTGCCAGCAACCCGAGCGGGGGCTCCTACGAGCAGTACTTC. This codes for CASNPSGGSYEQYF.

CDR3 sequence reads: CAISEEGAGGGYAYF. The CDR3 bases are TGTGCCATCAGTGAGGAGGGGGCGGGCGGCGGATACGCGTATTTT. The rearrangement uses TRBV10-3 and TRBJ2-3; 7 bases are shared with TRBD1. Looked up from germline, CDR1 is ENHRY and CDR2 is SYGVKD. Trimming cost V 2 bases and J 14 bases; bases outside gene matches: 16. This CDR3 is built from 15 residues.

This clonotype was found a few times. The rearrangement joins TRBV7-9 to TRBJ2-7; TRBD2 aligns across 7 bases. Trimming removed 1 base from V and 2 bases from J; junction bases left unmatched: 8. The CDR3 sequence is 16 residues long. Germline assignment: CDR1 SEHNR and CDR2 FQNEAQ (reference sequence). The CDR3 here is CASSLGEGTAAYEQYF. The CDR3 DNA reads TGTGCCAGCAGCTTAGGGGAGGGGACCGCGGCCTACGAGCAGTACTTC.

The rearrangement links TRBV3-1 to TRBJ1-2, with D tentatively TRBD1 (5 bases). The CDR3 totals 11 residues. CDR1 and CDR2 (germline): LGHDT, YNNKEL (reference sequence). V lost 4 bases to trimming and J lost 8 bases, with 8 bases between them. CDR3 DNA: TGTGCCAGCAGCCTAAGGGACGGCTACACCTTC. Protein: CASSLRDGYTF.